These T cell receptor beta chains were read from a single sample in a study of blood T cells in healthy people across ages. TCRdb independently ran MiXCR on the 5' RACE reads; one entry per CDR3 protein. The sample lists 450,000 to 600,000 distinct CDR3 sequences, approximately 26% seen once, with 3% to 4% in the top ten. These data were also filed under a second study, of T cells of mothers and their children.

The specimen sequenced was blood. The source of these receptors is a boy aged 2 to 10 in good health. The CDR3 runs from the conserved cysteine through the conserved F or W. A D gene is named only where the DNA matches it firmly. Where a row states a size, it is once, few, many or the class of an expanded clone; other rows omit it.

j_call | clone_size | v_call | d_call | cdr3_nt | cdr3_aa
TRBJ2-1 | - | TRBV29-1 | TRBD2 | TGCAGCGTTAGAGACCCGGGACTAGCGTCCCTCGGGCAGTTCTTC | CSVRDPGLASLGQFF
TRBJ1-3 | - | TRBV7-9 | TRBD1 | TGTGCCAGCAGCCGGACAGGGGTCGGAAACACCATATATTTT | CASSRTGVGNTIYF
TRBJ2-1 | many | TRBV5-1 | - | TGCGCCAGCAGCCTCGGACCCTACAATGAGCAGTTCTTC | CASSLGPYNEQFF
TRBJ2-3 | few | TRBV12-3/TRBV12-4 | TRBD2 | TGTGCCAGCAGTTTGATCACGGGACTAGCGGGATCAAGCACAGATACGCAGTATTTT | CASSLITGLAGSSTDTQYF
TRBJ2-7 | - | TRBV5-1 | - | TGCGCCAGCAGCCCCGGGACTTTATCCTACGAGCAGTACTTC | CASSPGTLSYEQYF
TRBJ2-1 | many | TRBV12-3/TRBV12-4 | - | TGTGCCAGCAGCTTGCGGGGAAATGAGCAGTTCTTC | CASSLRGNEQFF
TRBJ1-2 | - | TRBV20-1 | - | TGCAGTGCCACCCGAACAGGACGTGGCTACACCTTC | CSATRTGRGYTF
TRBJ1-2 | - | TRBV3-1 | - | TGTGCCAGCAGCCAAGCTGGGGTCCTTGGCTACACCTTC | CASSQAGVLGYTF
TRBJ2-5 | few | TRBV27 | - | TGTGCCAGCAGTATTGAGAGAGGGTGGGAGACCCAGTACTTC | CASSIERGWETQYF
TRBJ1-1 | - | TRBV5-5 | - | TGTGCCAGCAGCTTGGCCCCTCCGGGAAACACTGAAGCTTTCTTT | CASSLAPPGNTEAFF
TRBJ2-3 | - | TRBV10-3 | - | TGTGCCATCAAAGGAGATACACAGTATTTT | CAIKGDTQYF
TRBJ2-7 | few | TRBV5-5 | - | TGTGCCAGCAGCTTACAGGAGCTCGAGCAGTACTTC | CASSLQELEQYF
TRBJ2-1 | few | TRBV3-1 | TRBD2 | TGTGCCAGCAGGCGCCGCGGCGGGGGGGCTAATGAGCAGTTCTTC | CASRRRGGGANEQFF
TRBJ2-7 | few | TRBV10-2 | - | TGCGCCAGCAGTGAGTCGGGCCACGTGAGCTCCTACGAGCAGTACTTC | CASSESGHVSSYEQYF
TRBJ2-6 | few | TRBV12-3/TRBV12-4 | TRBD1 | TGTGCCAGCAGCCGGGACAGGGGTGGTGCTGGGGCCAACGTCCTGACTTTC | CASSRDRGGAGANVLTF
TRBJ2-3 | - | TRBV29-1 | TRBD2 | TGCAGCGTTGAGGGGGCTAGCGGGGCGGCAGATACGCAGTATTTT | CSVEGASGAADTQYF
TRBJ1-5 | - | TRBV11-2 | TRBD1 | TGTGCCAGCAGCCTAGAACCGGGGACAGGGCCCCAGCATTTT | CASSLEPGTGPQHF
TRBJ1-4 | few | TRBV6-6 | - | TGTGCCAGCAGTTACTCCACGAATGAAAAACTGTTTTTT | CASSYSTNEKLFF
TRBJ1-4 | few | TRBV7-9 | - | TGTGCCAGCAGCTTAGTAGGGGCGAATGAAAAACTGTTTTTT | CASSLVGANEKLFF
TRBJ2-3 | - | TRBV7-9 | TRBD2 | TGTGCCAGCAGCTTAGGAGGCGGGAGGGCCTCAGATACGCAGTATTTT | CASSLGGGRASDTQYF
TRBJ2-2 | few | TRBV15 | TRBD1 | TGTGCCACCAGCAGTGTGGACAGGGGTTTATCCGGGGAGCTGTTTTTT | CATSSVDRGLSGELFF
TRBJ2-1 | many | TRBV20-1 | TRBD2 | TGCAGTGCCCTGGGCCTGACTAGCGGGAGGGCCCTCACCTACAATGAGCAGTTCTTC | CSALGLTSGRALTYNEQFF
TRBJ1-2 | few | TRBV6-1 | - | TGTGCCAGCCGTAGCTGGGGGGTCTATGGCTACACCTTC | CASRSWGVYGYTF
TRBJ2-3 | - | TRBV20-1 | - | TGCAGTGCTAGCCTGGTCGGGGGCGCAAACACAGATACGCAGTATTTT | CSASLVGGANTDTQYF
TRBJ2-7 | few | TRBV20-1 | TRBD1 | TGCAGTGCTAGAGGCCGGGACAGGGGGCGCTACGAGCAGTACTTC | CSARGRDRGRYEQYF
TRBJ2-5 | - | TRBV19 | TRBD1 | TGTGCCAGTAGTAAGGGGACAGTAGAGACCCAGTACTTC | CASSKGTVETQYF
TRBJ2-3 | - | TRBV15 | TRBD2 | TGTGCCACCAGCGGCCTCGCGGGGGGCAACACAGATACACAGTATTTT | CATSGLAGGNTDTQYF
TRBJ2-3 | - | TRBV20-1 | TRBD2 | TGCAGTGCTAGGGACCCGGGAGGGACAGATACGCAGTATTTT | CSARDPGGTDTQYF
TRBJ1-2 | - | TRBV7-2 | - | TGTGCCAGCAGCTTAGGGTCAACGAACTATGGCTACACCTTC | CASSLGSTNYGYTF
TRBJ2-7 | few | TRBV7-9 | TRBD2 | TGTGCCAGCAGCTTGGGGTGGGGGGGAAGCTCCTACGAGCAGTACTTC | CASSLGWGGSSYEQYF
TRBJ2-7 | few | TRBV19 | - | TGTGCCAGTAGTATGGGGCTCGGGCCCTACGAGCAGTACTTC | CASSMGLGPYEQYF
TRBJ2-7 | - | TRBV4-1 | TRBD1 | TGCGCCAGCAGCCAAGCTCCGACAGGGGGCTACGAGCAGTACTTC | CASSQAPTGGYEQYF
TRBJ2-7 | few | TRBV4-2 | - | TGTGCCAGCAGCCAAGATAGAGGGTGGTCCTACGAGCAGTACTTT | CASSQDRGWSYEQYF
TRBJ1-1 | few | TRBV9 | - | TGTGCCAGCAGCGTAGATGCGAACACTGAAGCTTTCTTT | CASSVDANTEAFF
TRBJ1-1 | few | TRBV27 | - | TGTGCCAGCAGTTTTTCGGGGCTGAACACTGAAGCTTTCTTT | CASSFSGLNTEAFF
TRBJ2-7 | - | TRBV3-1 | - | TGTGCCAGCCAACGGGAAAACTCGTACGAGCAGTACTTC | CASQRENSYEQYF
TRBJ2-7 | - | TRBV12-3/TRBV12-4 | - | TGTGCCAGCAGTTTGCGAGAGTCCCTTTACGAGCAGTACTTC | CASSLRESLYEQYF
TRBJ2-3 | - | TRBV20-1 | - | TGCAGTGCTAACCGGGGACCGCGGCAGGATACGCAGTATTTT | CSANRGPRQDTQYF
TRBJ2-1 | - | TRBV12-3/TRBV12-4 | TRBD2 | TGTGCCAGCTGTAAACAGCTAGCGGGGGGGCCCCAGTTCTTC | CASCKQLAGGPQFF
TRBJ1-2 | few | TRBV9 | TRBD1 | TGTGCCAGCAGCCTTGAACAGGGGAACTATGGCTACACCTTC | CASSLEQGNYGYTF
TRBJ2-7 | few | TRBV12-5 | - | TGTGCTAGTGGTTTGGTAGCCCAGCTAGCTCCCCGAGGCGAGCAGTACTTC | CASGLVAQLAPRGEQYF
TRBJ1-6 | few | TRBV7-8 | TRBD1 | TGTGCCAGCAGCTTAGCGTGGGCAGGGGGGAATAATTCACCCCTCCACTTT | CASSLAWAGGNNSPLHF
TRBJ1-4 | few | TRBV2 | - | TGTGCCAGCAGTGACTGGTCTTATAATGAAAAACTGTTTTTT | CASSDWSYNEKLFF
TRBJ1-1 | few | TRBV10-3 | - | TGTGCCATCAGTGAGTCCCCCCCCAGGGGAGGGGTGAACACTGAAGCTTTCTTT | CAISESPPRGGVNTEAFF
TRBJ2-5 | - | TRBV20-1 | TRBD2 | TGCAGTGCCGCTAGCGGGACCCAAGAGACCCAGTACTTC | CSAASGTQETQYF
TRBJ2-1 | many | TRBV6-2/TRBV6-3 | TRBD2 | TGTGCCAGCAGTTCCGGGACTAGCGGGAGGATATACAATGAGCAGTTCTTC | CASSSGTSGRIYNEQFF
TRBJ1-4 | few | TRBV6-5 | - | TGTGCCAGCAGTTATTGGGCAGATGCAACTAATGAAAAACTGTTTTTT | CASSYWADATNEKLFF
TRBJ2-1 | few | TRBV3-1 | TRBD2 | TGTGCCAGCGGCCAAGGGAGCGGGAGCTACAATGAGCAGTTCTTC | CASGQGSGSYNEQFF
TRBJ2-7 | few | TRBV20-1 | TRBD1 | TGCAGTGCTATGTGGAAGGGGGCGGCCTCCGCGATATACGAGCAGTACTTC | CSAMWKGAASAIYEQYF
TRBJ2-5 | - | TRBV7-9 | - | TGTGCCAGCAGCTTAATCGGCCTTTCTAAGAGCTCCTACGAGAAGTACTTC | CASSLIGLSKSSYEKYF
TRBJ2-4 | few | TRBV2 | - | TGTGCCAGCAGTGTGGGGACGAAGGAAAACATTCAGTACTTC | CASSVGTKENIQYF
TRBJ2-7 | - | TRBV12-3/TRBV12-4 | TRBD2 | TGTGCCAGCAGTTTTAGCGGGAGGGCCGTCGAGCAGTACTTC | CASSFSGRAVEQYF
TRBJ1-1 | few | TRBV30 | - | TGTGCCTGGAGACTAGGATGGAACACTGAAGCTTTCTTT | CAWRLGWNTEAFF
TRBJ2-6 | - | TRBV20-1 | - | TGCAGTGCTGTCCAGAGCTCTGGGGCCAACGTCCTGACTTTC | CSAVQSSGANVLTF
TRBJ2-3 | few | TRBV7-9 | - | TGTGCCAGCAGTGACCCCGAGTATACGCAGTATTTT | CASSDPEYTQYF